These 30 T cell receptor beta chains originate from one sample sequenced in a study of graft-versus-host responses after intestinal transplantation. Their antigens remain unidentified. The repertoire was sequenced with immunoSEQ multiplex PCR; TCRdb's copy has only in-frame clones and lacks some. The sample lists about 130,000 clones, about 90% occurring once. This specimen consisted of unstimulated CD4+ T cells sorted from spleen or lymph node cells, obtained before intestinal transplant. The receptors stem from a human donor who received an intestinal transplant.

The chain couples TRBV28 to TRBJ2-7; the match to TRBD1 covers 7 bases. Germline V gene data show CDR1 as MDHEN and CDR2 as SYDVKM. The CDR3 consists of 14 residues. With V trimmed by 2 bases and J by 2 bases, 3 bases remained unmatched. The CDR3 bases are TGTGCCAGCAGTTTAGGGACAGATACCTACGAGCAGTACTTC. This gives the protein CASSLGTDTYEQYF.

This clone appeared a single time. The J gene is TRBJ1-2, the V gene TRBV11-2; maybe TRBD1 (5 bases). V was clipped by 4 bases and J by 7 bases, with 16 bases between them. The CDR3 spans 14 residues. Germline assignment: CDR1 SGHAT and CDR2 FQNNGV. The DNA of the CDR3 is TGTGCCAGCAGCTCAGGGCTGGGCGGGGGTGGCTACACCTTC. It specifies CASSSGLGGGGYTF.

J is TRBJ2-5 and V is TRBV6-4; TRBD2 matches at 8 bases. The assigned J gene may be wrong: the sequence end matches TRBJ2-7 better. CDR1 is MRHNA and CDR2 is SNTAGT in the germline V gene. The CDR3 length is 18 residues. DNA for the CDR3: TGTGCCAGCAGTGAACCGATACCGGGACTAGTTTTGACCTACGAGCAGTACTTC. Translating gives CASSEPIPGLVLTYEQYF.

The genes are TRBV2 and TRBJ1-5; 7 bases fit TRBD1. The V gene end was trimmed by 6 bases and the J gene end by 4 bases; junction bases not matched to a gene: 9. Germline V CDR1 and CDR2: SNHLY, FYNNEI. CDR3 size: 15 residues. The CDR3 bases are TGTGCCAGCAGGTTACAGGGGATACGAAATCAGCCCCAGCATTTT. Residues: CASRLQGIRNQPQHF.

The chain employs TRBV5-4 and TRBJ2-7, with TRBD1 matching 8 bases. Trimming removed 2 bases from V and 5 bases from J; junction bases left unmatched: 3. The CDR3 extends over 13 amino acids. The germline CDR1 and CDR2 sequences are SGHNT and YYREEE (reference sequence). This CDR3 reads CASSLAGGNEQYF. The CDR3 coding sequence is TGTGCCAGCAGCTTAGCAGGGGGCAACGAGCAGTACTTC.

This rearrangement joins TRBV6-5 to TRBJ1-4; 10 bases fit TRBD1. The CDR3 totals 15 residues. The V gene end was trimmed by 5 bases and the J gene end by 7 bases; junction bases not matched to a gene: 7. Germline V gene sequence: CDR1 MNHEY, CDR2 SVGAGI. The CDR3 sequence: CASSVWDRGGEKLFF. The CDR3 region has the DNA TGTGCCAGCAGTGTATGGGACAGGGGAGGTGAAAAACTGTTTTTT.

This chain uses TRBV28 with TRBJ2-1; the D gene is possibly TRBD2 (6 bases). The CDR3 runs to 17 residues. Germline CDR1 MDHEN, CDR2 SYDVKM. The V end was cut by 1 base, the J end by 10 bases, with 23 bases between. The CDR3 sequence is CASSLSPPRDFLREQFF. CDR3 nucleotides: TGTGCCAGCAGTTTATCCCCCCCTCGGGACTTTCTACGGGAGCAGTTCTTC.

This clone appeared a single time. The genes are TRBV7-9 and TRBJ1-2; no reliable D call. Germline CDR1 reads SEHNR; CDR2 reads FQNEAQ (reference sequence). V was shortened by 5 bases and J by 6 bases, with 13 bases between the two germline ends. This CDR3 is 13 amino acids long. In DNA form, the CDR3 reads TGTGCCAGCAGCCCTAGGGTAGGGAATGGCTACACCTTC. Translation: CASSPRVGNGYTF.

This clone was seen only once. The chain recombines TRBV7-9 with TRBJ2-3; D unclear. CDR1 and CDR2 from the germline V gene are SEHNR and FQNEAQ (reference sequence). The CDR3 is 15 amino acids. Trimming left V 1 base short and J 2 bases short, with 10 bases between. CDR3 in DNA: TGTGCCAGCAGCTTAGACTCGGTTGCCACAGATACGCAGTATTTT. Protein product: CASSLDSVATDTQYF.

V usage is TRBV7-9 and J usage is TRBJ2-7; tentatively, D is TRBD1 (6 bases). The length of the CDR3 is 16 residues. Looked up from germline, CDR1 is SEHNR and CDR2 is FQNEAQ (reference sequence). The V end was cut by 1 base, the J end by 3 bases, with 16 bases between. As DNA, the CDR3 is TGTGCCAGCAGCTTAGTAACGTGGGGACATCACTACGAGCAGTACTTC. The encoded protein is CASSLVTWGHHYEQYF.

The rearrangement uses TRBV19 and TRBJ2-3, with D hard to call. The ends were cut back, 0 bases at V and 6 bases at J, with 7 bases in the middle. CDR3 size: 13 residues. CDR1 and CDR2 (germline): LNHDA, SQIVND (reference sequence). CDR3 sequence (DNA): TGTGCCAGTAGTATAGATTCTCGGGATACGCAGTATTTT. This sequence encodes CASSIDSRDTQYF.

A note on this clone: Other DNA sequences in this specimen translate into the identical CDR3. The rearrangement uses TRBV25-1 and TRBJ1-1; D gene uncertain. V dropped 2 bases and J dropped 5 bases, with 9 bases sitting between them. CDR3 length equals 13 residues. CDR1 and CDR2 (germline): MGHDK, SYGVNS. In nucleotides, the CDR3 is TGTGCCAGCAGTGAAGGTGGGCGGACTGAAGCTTTCTTT. Amino acid sequence: CASSEGGRTEAFF.

For this clone: Other DNA variants within this sample encode the same CDR3. The genes are TRBV5-1 and TRBJ2-7, with 10 bases lining up with TRBD1. V dropped 4 bases and J dropped 3; count of bases not matched to a gene: 7. The CDR3 sequence is 15 residues long. From germline, CDR1 is SGHRS and CDR2 YFSETQ. The CDR3 DNA sequence: TGCGCCAGCAGCCCCCGACAGGGGGCGAGCTACGAGCAGTACTTC. Encoded protein: CASSPRQGASYEQYF.

V is TRBV5-5 and J is TRBJ1-4; D possibly corresponds to TRBD1 (5 bases). The CDR3 is made up of 11 amino acids. V lost 8 bases, J lost 8 bases, and 10 bases lay in between. Germline CDR1 SGHKS, CDR2 YYEKEE (reference sequence). Here the CDR3 DNA reads TGTGCCAGTACCGGGGACGAAAAACTGTTTTTT. It translates to CASTGDEKLFF.

As DNA, the CDR3 is TGTGCCAGCAGTTTCGTACAGGGGAGCTCCTATAATTCACCCCTCCACTTT. Its translation: CASSFVQGSSYNSPLHF. The J gene is TRBJ1-6, the V gene TRBV27; 7 nucleotides match TRBD1. CDR3 length equals 17 residues. Trimming cost V 3 bases and J 0 bases; bases outside gene matches: 5. Germline V gene lookup returns CDR1 MNHEY and CDR2 SMNVEV (reference sequence).

The chain is built from TRBV4-1 and TRBJ1-1; no definite D call. The germline V gene has CDR1 MGHRA and CDR2 YSYEKL. The CDR3 is 17 residues long. V lost 1 base and J 5 bases, leaving 20 bases between the germline ends. The CDR3 nucleotides read TGCGCCAGCAGCCAAGTATTTGAAGGACGTAAAGGAACTGAAGCTTTCTTT. It is translated as CASSQVFEGRKGTEAFF.

The chain combines TRBV6-1 with TRBJ2-2; 9 bases are shared with TRBD1. The CDR3 totals 13 residues. Trimming took 6 bases from V and 4 from J; bases not matched to a gene: 0. CDR1 and CDR2 (germline): MNHNS, SASEGT. The CDR3 protein is CASRTGGTGELFF. The CDR3 DNA reads TGTGCCAGCAGGACAGGGGGCACCGGGGAGCTGTTTTTT.

V is TRBV5-6 and J is TRBJ1-3, with D unclear. This CDR3 is built from 16 residues. Germline CDR1 reads SGHDT; CDR2 reads YYEEEE. Trimming took off 2 bases at V and 2 bases at J, with 14 bases between the two ends. CDR3 loop: CASSLGWGYTGNTIYF. For the CDR3, the DNA is TGTGCCAGCAGCTTAGGCTGGGGTTATACTGGAAACACCATATATTTT.

The V call is TRBV10-1, the J call TRBJ2-1; D tentatively fits TRBD1 or TRBD2 (6 bases each). V lost 4 bases and J 12 bases, leaving 13 bases between the germline ends. This CDR3 has 12 amino acids. Germline CDR1 is WNHNN and CDR2 is SYGVQD (reference sequence). The CDR3 sequence: CASSAGAVRQFF. The CDR3 nucleotides are TGCGCCAGCAGTGCGGGGGCCGTGAGGCAGTTCTTC.

Note on this clone: At one end, the junction sequence differs from germline, possibly due to a read error. The chain combines TRBV29-1 with TRBJ2-1, with 10 positions matching TRBD2. This CDR3 contains 13 residues. CDR1 and CDR2 from the germline V gene are SQVTM and ANQGSEA. The CDR3 protein is CNVRIAGGSEQFF. The CDR3 DNA is TGCAACGTTCGGATAGCGGGAGGAAGTGAGCAGTTCTTC.

The V and J genes are TRBV2 and TRBJ1-1, with 10 bases identical to TRBD1. The length of the CDR3 is 13 residues. The V gene's germline CDR1 is SNHLY and CDR2 FYNNEI. Trimming took 5 bases from V and 6 from J; bases not matched to a gene: 3. As DNA, the CDR3 is TGTGCCAGCAGTAGACAGGGGGCCGCTGAAGCTTTCTTT. This translates into CASSRQGAAEAFF.

The chain couples TRBV7-2 to TRBJ2-7; 7 bases line up with TRBD2. The CDR3 runs 15 residues. J gave up 6 bases and V 6 bases, and 14 bases lay outside the gene matches. Germline CDR1 reads SGHTA; CDR2 reads FQGNSA. The CDR3 protein is CASSRDGTNIVEQYF. The CDR3 coding sequence is TGTGCCAGCAGTCGTGACGGGACTAATATAGTCGAGCAGTACTTC.

The CDR3 sequence is CAISESGGDTQYF. CDR3 DNA sequence: TGTGCCATCAGTGAGTCTGGAGGAGATACGCAGTATTTT. The V call is TRBV10-3, the J call TRBJ2-3, with D possibly matching TRBD2 (5 bases). CDR3 length: 13 residues. Germline V gene data show CDR1 as ENHRY and CDR2 as SYGVKD. V lost 0 bases and J 5 bases, leaving 6 bases between the germline ends.

This clone has only one observation. The CDR3 nucleotides are TGTGCCAGCAGCTTCTCGGGCGGGATGAACACCGGGGAGCTGTTTTTT. Encoded protein: CASSFSGGMNTGELFF. This sequence joins TRBV7-3 and TRBJ2-2; tentatively, D is TRBD2 (6 bases). V lost 3 bases and J 1 base, leaving 12 bases between the germline ends. The CDR3 runs to 16 residues. Germline assignment: CDR1 SGHTA and CDR2 FQGTGA.

The CDR3 DNA is TGTGCCAGCAGTTTCACCGGACTGCCCTACGAGCAGTACTTC. It yields the protein CASSFTGLPYEQYF. J is TRBJ2-7 and V is TRBV27, with D maybe TRBD2 (5 bases). The germline V gene has CDR1 MNHEY and CDR2 SMNVEV (reference sequence). The CDR3 runs to 14 residues. V was pared by 3 bases and J by 2 bases, with 11 bases between.

This chain joins TRBV6-5 and TRBJ1-3; no firm D call. Germline CDR1 and CDR2: MNHEY and SVGAGI. The CDR3 runs 13 residues. V lost 2 bases and J 7 bases, leaving 9 bases between the germline ends. CDR3 loop: CASSYGFGNTIYF. DNA for the CDR3: TGTGCCAGCAGTTACGGTTTTGGGAACACCATATATTTT.

This rearrangement joins TRBV19 to TRBJ2-3; D unclear. The V end was cut by 3 bases, the J end by 4 bases, with 2 bases between. The germline gives CDR1 LNHDA, CDR2 SQIVND (reference sequence). The CDR3 has 11 residues. DNA of the CDR3: TGTGCCAGTAGTATGCCAGATACGCAGTATTTT. Translation: CASSMPDTQYF.

The rearrangement joins TRBV7-9 to TRBJ2-1; 7 nucleotides match TRBD2. The germline V gene has CDR1 SEHNR and CDR2 FQNEAQ (reference sequence). With 7 bases clipped from V and 4 bases from J, the junction kept 7 bases outside the gene matches. The length of the CDR3 is 14 residues. In DNA, the CDR3 is TGTGCCAGCACCTTGGCTAGCGGTTACAATGAGCAGTTCTTC. Translation gives CASTLASGYNEQFF.

V is TRBV20-1 and J is TRBJ2-5; D uncertain. V lost 4 bases and J 5 bases, leaving 8 bases between the germline ends. This CDR3 is 11 amino acids long. Germline-derived CDR1 and CDR2 are DFQATT and SNEGSKA (reference sequence). CDR3 DNA sequence: TGCAGTGCTACTGCTGGGGAGACCCAGTACTTC. Its translation is CSATAGETQYF.

The rearrangement joins TRBV6-6 to TRBJ2-7; TRBD2 matches 13 bases. Germline values: CDR1 MNHNY, CDR2 SVGAGI (reference sequence). V gave up 5 bases and J gave up 4 bases; unmatched junction bases: 2. The CDR3 has 14 residues. The CDR3 DNA reads TGTGCCAGCAGTCGGACTAGCGGGGGATACGAGCAGTACTTC. Translating it yields CASSRTSGGYEQYF.